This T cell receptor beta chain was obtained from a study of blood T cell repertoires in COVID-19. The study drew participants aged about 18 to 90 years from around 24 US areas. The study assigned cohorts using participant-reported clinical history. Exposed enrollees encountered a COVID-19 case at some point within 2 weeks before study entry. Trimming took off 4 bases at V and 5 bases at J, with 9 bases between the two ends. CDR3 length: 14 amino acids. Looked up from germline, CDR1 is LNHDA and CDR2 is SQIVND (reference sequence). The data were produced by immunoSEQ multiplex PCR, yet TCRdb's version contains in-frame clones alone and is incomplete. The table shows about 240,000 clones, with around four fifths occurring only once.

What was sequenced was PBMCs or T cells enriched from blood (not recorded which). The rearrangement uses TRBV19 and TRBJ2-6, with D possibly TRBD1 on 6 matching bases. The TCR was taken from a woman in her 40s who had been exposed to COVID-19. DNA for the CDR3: TGTGCCAGTAGTAGAGACAGGAGGGCCAACGTCCTGACTTTC. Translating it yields CASSRDRRANVLTF.